Listed below are T cell receptor beta chains from one sample, sequenced in a study of CD8 T cells in ankylosing spondylitis. TCRdb reanalysed the 5' RACE reads using MiXCR and keeps one entry per CDR3 protein. This sample has about 160,000 distinct CDR3 sequences; 40% to 50% occur once, and the top ten carry about 15%. The sample consisted of synovial fluid, either unsorted or a sorted T cell fraction (not recorded which). The receptor source for this set is a male donor with ankylosing spondylitis. CDR3s include the opening cysteine and the closing phenylalanine or tryptophan. A D gene is named only where the DNA matches it firmly. Only part of the rows carry a size: once, few, many, or a class if the clone is expanded.

J	size	V	D	DNA	CDR3
TRBJ1-1	many	TRBV27	NA	TGTGCCAGCAGTTTTGGGCAGGAAGCTTTCTTT	CASSFGQEAFF
TRBJ2-6	NA	TRBV11-2	NA	TGTGCCAGCAGCTTAGCTCTGAGGACAGGGGCCAACGTCCTGACTTTC	CASSLALRTGANVLTF
TRBJ2-3	NA	TRBV4-1	TRBD2	TGCGCCAGCAGCCAAGATAATGTGGTGCTAGCGGGGGGAATTCATACGCAGTATTTT	CASSQDNVVLAGGIHTQYF
TRBJ2-7	many	TRBV19	TRBD1	TGTGCCAGTAGTGCTGGGACAGGGGGCTACGAGCAGTACTTC	CASSAGTGGYEQYF
TRBJ1-1	few	TRBV10-3	NA	TGTGCCATCAGGAGGACAGCTCTCATGAACACTGAAGCTTTCTTT	CAIRRTALMNTEAFF
TRBJ2-5	few	TRBV5-1	NA	TGCGCCAGCGTACTAGTAAATCCCCATCCCTACCAAGAGACCCAGTACTTC	CASVLVNPHPYQETQYF
TRBJ2-1	few	TRBV12-3/TRBV12-4	TRBD1	TGTGCCAGCAGTTTAATCGCGGACAGGGAGGAAGCGTGGAAGCAGTTCTTC	CASSLIADREEAWKQFF
TRBJ1-5	many	TRBV28	NA	TGTGCCAGCAGTTTATCTGGCAATCAGCCCCAGCATTTT	CASSLSGNQPQHF
TRBJ2-7	NA	TRBV18	NA	TGTGCCAGCTCGCTAGGGGAGCCCTACGAGCAGTACTTC	CASSLGEPYEQYF
TRBJ2-1	NA	TRBV11-2	TRBD2	TGTGCCAGCAGCTGGCTTTTCGGCGGGGGATACAATGAGCAGTTCTTC	CASSWLFGGGYNEQFF
TRBJ2-7	NA	TRBV4-3	NA	TGCGCCAGCAGCCAGCACTGGGAGAACTACGAGCAGTACTTC	CASSQHWENYEQYF
TRBJ2-5	NA	TRBV29-1	TRBD1	TGCAGCGTTGGGACAGGGGAAGAGACCCAGTACTTC	CSVGTGEETQYF
TRBJ1-1	few	TRBV5-1	NA	TGCGCCAGCAGCTGGAGGCTTCGGGGCACTGAAGCTTTCTTT	CASSWRLRGTEAFF
TRBJ1-6	many	TRBV6-5	NA	TGTGCCAGCAGTTACTTGGGGGACTCCTATAATTCACCCCTCCACTTT	CASSYLGDSYNSPLHF
TRBJ2-7	once	TRBV27	TRBD2	TGTGCCAGCAGTTGGGGAGGGGAGCAGTACTTC	CASSWGGEQYF
TRBJ2-7	NA	TRBV6-5	TRBD2	TGTGCCAGCAGTTACGCGGGAGAGTTCGACGAGCAGTACTTC	CASSYAGEFDEQYF
TRBJ2-3	many	TRBV4-3	NA	TGCGCCAGCAGCCCGGGCCAACAGAGCACAGATACGCAGTATTTT	CASSPGQQSTDTQYF
TRBJ2-1	few	TRBV7-9	TRBD2	TGTGCCAGCAGCCTTAGCGGGAGAGGGGATGAGCAGTTCTTC	CASSLSGRGDEQFF
TRBJ2-1	few	TRBV4-2	TRBD1	TGTGCCAGCAGCCAAGAAACAGGGGATGGTGAGCAGTTCTTC	CASSQETGDGEQFF
TRBJ1-6	NA	TRBV12-3/TRBV12-4	NA	TGTGCCAGCAGTTTGGCCGGGACCTCCCCACCCCTCCACTTT	CASSLAGTSPPLHF
TRBJ2-2	once	TRBV5-1	TRBD2	TGCGCCAGCAGCCAGGGACTAGCGGCCGGGGAGCTGTTTTTT	CASSQGLAAGELFF
TRBJ2-7	NA	TRBV4-2	NA	TGTGCCAGCAGCCAAGGGTTTCCTGACTCCTCCTACGAGCAGTACTTC	CASSQGFPDSSYEQYF
TRBJ2-7	NA	TRBV28	NA	TGTGCCAGCAGCTATGACAGAAGAGCAACCTACGAGCAGTACTTC	CASSYDRRATYEQYF
TRBJ2-7	few	TRBV4-2	NA	TGTGCCAGCAGCCAGGCACAGGACAGAACCTACGAGCAGTACTTC	CASSQAQDRTYEQYF
TRBJ2-1	NA	TRBV7-3	TRBD2	TGTGCCAGCAGCTTAATGGCGGGGGGGCTCAATGAGCAGTTCTTC	CASSLMAGGLNEQFF
TRBJ2-7	NA	TRBV15	TRBD1	TGTGCCACCAGCAGCCCGGGACAGAGCTACGAGCAGTACTTC	CATSSPGQSYEQYF
TRBJ2-5	NA	TRBV20-1	NA	TGCAGTGCTAGAGGGGGAGAAGGGAGAGAGACCCAGTACTTC	CSARGGEGRETQYF
TRBJ1-2	NA	TRBV20-1	NA	TGCAGTGCACAAGACGTGGTGGGCCTTGGCTACACCTTC	CSAQDVVGLGYTF
TRBJ2-1	NA	TRBV7-2	TRBD2	TGTGCCAGCAGCTTAGTAACTAGCGGGGACCCTCGGAATGAGCAGTTCTTC	CASSLVTSGDPRNEQFF